The clone carrying this T cell receptor beta chain was picked up a small number of times. Its antigen is currently unknown. Trimming took off 0 bases at V and 0 bases at J, with 11 bases between the two ends. CDR3 length: 16 amino acids. Germline CDR1 MNHEY, CDR2 SVGAGI. The sample originates from a study of OX40 agonist ivuxolimab in advanced cancers. This table comes from immunoSEQ multiplex PCR, and its TCRdb copy is limited to in-frame clones, with some not included. Of tens of thousands of clones listed, roughly 82% were seen once; the top ten hold 21%. The study's findings and limits: In the 0.1 to 3.0 mg/kg range, CD4+ and CD8+ blood T cells had expanded clonally by week 6. CD8+ T cells showed, on average, more clonal expansion than CD4+ cells. Undetermined was the antigen specificity of the expanded peripheral T cells.

The source was CD4+ or CD8+ T cells sorted from blood, collected in a trial of the OX40 agonist ivuxolimab. This TCR was recovered from an adult with an advanced solid tumor such as melanoma, head and neck, liver or kidney cancer. The chain recombines TRBV6-5 with TRBJ1-1, with a possible D match to TRBD1 (5 bases). The CDR3 coding sequence is TGTGCCAGCAGTTACTCCCCGGGGCAGGTGAACACTGAAGCTTTCTTT. It is translated as CASSYSPGQVNTEAFF.